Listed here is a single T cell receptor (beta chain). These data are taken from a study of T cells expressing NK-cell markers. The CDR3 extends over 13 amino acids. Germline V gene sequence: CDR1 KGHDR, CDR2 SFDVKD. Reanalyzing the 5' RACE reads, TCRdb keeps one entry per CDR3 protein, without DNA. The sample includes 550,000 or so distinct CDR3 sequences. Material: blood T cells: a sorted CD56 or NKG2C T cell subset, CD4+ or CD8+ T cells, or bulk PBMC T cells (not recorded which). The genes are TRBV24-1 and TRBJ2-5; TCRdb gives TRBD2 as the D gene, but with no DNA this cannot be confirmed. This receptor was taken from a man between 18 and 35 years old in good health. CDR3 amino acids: CATSVGSRETQYF.